The 19 T cell receptor beta chains in this list originate from one sample, sequenced in a study of T-cell reconstitution after alpha-beta-depleted transplantation in children. This sample's TCRbeta library carried unique molecular identifier barcodes. TCRdb fed the PCR reads into MiXCR, producing one record per CDR3 protein. The sample has over 550,000 distinct CDR3 sequences, roughly a tenth seen once; the top ten hold roughly 4%. The input for sequencing was PBMCs from the stem cell graft donor, taken from the stem cell graft. These receptors came from a human donor who donated a stem cell graft to a child with acute myeloid leukemia.

The chain combines TRBV6-1 with TRBJ1-3; D not resolved. The V end was cut by 6 bases, the J end by 4 bases, with 22 bases between. Germline assignment: CDR1 MNHNS and CDR2 SASEGT. This CDR3 contains 17 residues. The CDR3 protein is CASRTGVGPGRGNTIYF. CDR3 DNA sequence: TGTGCCAGCAGGACTGGGGTCGGGCCCGGGAGAGGAAACACCATATATTTT.

The chain combines TRBV10-3 with TRBJ2-1, with D possibly matching TRBD2 (7 bases). V was shortened by 6 bases and J by 3 bases, with 24 bases between the two germline ends. The length of the CDR3 is 18 residues. Germline V gene lookup returns CDR1 ENHRY and CDR2 SYGVKD. Here the CDR3 DNA reads TGTGCCATCAGCGGACAGTCTCCAACTAGCGCAGTCTACAATGAGCAGTTCTTC. Translated, it gives CAISGQSPTSAVYNEQFF.

This clonotype was found a few times. The chain couples TRBV20-1 to TRBJ2-7; perhaps TRBD1 as D (6 bases). The germline gives CDR1 DFQATT, CDR2 SNEGSKA (reference sequence). The CDR3 is 18 amino acids. V lost 0 bases, J lost 2 bases, and 23 bases lay in between. CDR3 loop: CSARDRGPQGKRAYEQYF. The CDR3 DNA follows: TGCAGTGCTAGAGATCGAGGACCACAGGGTAAACGCGCCTACGAGCAGTACTTC.

The chain joins TRBV7-6 to TRBJ2-1; 12 bases line up with TRBD1. Per germline, CDR1 SGHVS and CDR2 FNYEAQ. The J segment lost 10 bases and the V segment lost 4 bases, leaving 8 bases of the junction unmatched. The CDR3 extends over 15 amino acids. The CDR3 sequence is CASSSGQGAYGEQFF. DNA for the CDR3: TGTGCCAGCAGCTCGGGACAGGGGGCCTACGGGGAGCAGTTCTTC.

This clonotype was observed a few times. The rearrangement links TRBV5-5 to TRBJ1-2; TRBD1 aligns across 7 bases. After removal of 2 bases from V and 7 bases from J, the junction contained 17 bases not matched to a gene. The germline CDR1 and CDR2 sequences are SGHKS and YYEKEE (reference sequence). The CDR3 is 17 amino acids. This CDR3 is CASSLMGQQDRYGGYTF. The DNA of the CDR3 is TGTGCCAGCAGCTTAATGGGACAGCAAGACCGTTATGGTGGCTACACCTTC.

The chain couples TRBV20-1 to TRBJ2-2; a possible D gene is TRBD2 (6 bases). Germline V gene data show CDR1 as DFQATT and CDR2 as SNEGSKA (reference sequence). This CDR3 has 14 residues. Trimming left V 2 bases short and J 3 bases short, with 10 bases between. CDR3 bases: TGCAGTGCTAGAAAGGGGAGGCACACCGGGGAGCTGTTTTTT. This encodes CSARKGRHTGELFF.

The chain joins TRBV29-1 to TRBJ1-1; D is unclear. This CDR3 region has 11 residues. V shed 8 bases and J shed 1 base, with 8 bases lying between them. Per germline, CDR1 SQVTM and CDR2 ANQGSEA. The DNA of the CDR3 is TGCAGCCCCGCAAGGAACACTGAAGCTTTCTTT. Encoded protein: CSPARNTEAFF. Full variable domain (remainder filled in from reference TRBV29-1 and TRBJ1-1): SAVISQKPSRDICQRGTSLTIQCQVDSQVTMMFWYRQQPGQSLTLIATANQGSEATYESGFVIDKFPISRPNLTFSTLTVSNMSPEDSSIYLCSPARNTEAFFGQGTRLTVV.

The chain carries TRBV27 and TRBJ2-1; no firm D call. The V end lost 6 bases, the J end lost 9 bases, and 15 bases lay between the germline ends. CDR3 length equals 13 residues. Germline assignment: CDR1 MNHEY and CDR2 SMNVEV (reference sequence). Written as DNA, the CDR3 is TGTGCCAGCAGCACCCCGGGTCCGGGTGAGCAGTTCTTC. It yields the protein CASSTPGPGEQFF.

This clonotype was recorded at least ten times. The chain joins TRBV6-5 to TRBJ2-1, with 11 bases aligning to TRBD2. This CDR3 spans 17 amino acids. V dropped 4 bases and J dropped 1; count of bases not matched to a gene: 6. Germline CDR1 and CDR2: MNHEY and SVGAGI. The CDR3, as DNA: TGTGCCAGCAGTTCCAAACTAGCGGGAGAGTCCTACAATGAGCAGTTCTTC. Translated: CASSSKLAGESYNEQFF.

This clonotype was recorded a few times. The chain links TRBV29-1 to TRBJ2-2; TRBD2 is a possible D gene (6 bases). The V end lost 5 bases, the J end lost 2 bases, and 12 bases lay between the germline ends. Germline CDR1 reads SQVTM; CDR2 reads ANQGSEA. The CDR3 has 14 amino acids. Here the CDR3 reads CSVPGEPNTGELFF. The CDR3 DNA reads TGCAGCGTTCCGGGGGAACCCAACACCGGGGAGCTGTTTTTT.

This chain uses TRBV20-1 with TRBJ2-7; 9 nucleotides match TRBD2. CDR1 and CDR2 from the germline V gene are DFQATT and SNEGSKA (reference sequence). The trim removed 1 base at V and 1 base at J, leaving 2 bases unmatched. The CDR3 sequence is 14 residues long. CDR3 in DNA: TGCAGTGCTAGAGGCACTAGCGGGTCCTACGAGCAGTACTTC. Its translation: CSARGTSGSYEQYF.

This clonotype came up a few times. The V and J genes are TRBV6-5 and TRBJ2-7; TRBD1 might be the D (6 bases). CDR1 is MNHEY and CDR2 is SVGAGI in the germline V gene. V was shortened by 0 bases and J by 3 bases, with 21 bases between the two germline ends. The CDR3 consists of 18 residues. The CDR3 nucleotides are TGTGCCAGCAGTTACTCCGCCTTGACCCGGGACACCTTCTACGAGCAGTACTTC. As protein: CASSYSALTRDTFYEQYF.

There are a few counts of this clonotype. The chain is built from TRBV5-1 and TRBJ2-1, with unresolved D. The CDR3 totals 13 residues. CDR1 and CDR2 from the germline V gene are SGHRS and YFSETQ. The V end was cut by 0 bases, the J end by 7 bases, with 8 bases between. CDR3 nucleotide sequence: TGCGCCAGCAGCTTGGGACAAGAGAATGAGCAGTTCTTC. Translation: CASSLGQENEQFF.

This clonotype appeared a few times. The chain combines TRBV27 with TRBJ2-7, with D possibly TRBD1 on 6 matching bases. The CDR3 contains 14 residues. The V gene's germline CDR1 is MNHEY and CDR2 SMNVEV (reference sequence). V was clipped by 6 bases and J by 0 bases, with 12 bases between them. This CDR3 reads CASSLGQNSYEQYF. The CDR3 DNA follows: TGTGCCAGCAGCTTGGGACAAAACTCCTACGAGCAGTACTTC.

The CDR3 coding sequence is TGTGCCAGCAGCTCCCGGACTAGCTCCGGGTCAGATACGCAGTATTTT. This sequence encodes CASSSRTSSGSDTQYF. The gene calls are TRBV6-2 or TRBV6-3 and TRBJ2-3; 8 bases map to TRBD2. Germline CDR1 and CDR2: MNHEY and SVGEGT. Trimming cost V 6 bases and J 4 bases; bases outside gene matches: 12. The CDR3 totals 16 residues.

V gene TRBV29-1 combines with J gene TRBJ1-2; D call uncertain. Looked up from germline, CDR1 is SQVTM and CDR2 is ANQGSEA. The CDR3 is made up of 13 amino acids. Trimming removed 3 bases at V and 3 bases at J, with 11 bases between. CDR3 region: CSVDRADDYGYTF. The CDR3 DNA reads TGCAGCGTTGATAGGGCAGACGACTATGGCTACACCTTC.

The table lists this clonotype with many counts. The chain recombines TRBV6-2 or TRBV6-3 with TRBJ2-7; 7 positions agree with TRBD2. CDR3 length: 15 amino acids. In germline, CDR1 is MNHEY, CDR2 SVGEGT. The trim removed 6 bases at V and 3 bases at J, leaving 11 bases unmatched. The CDR3 loop is CASSLRPGGNYEQYF. CDR3 in DNA: TGTGCCAGCAGCCTCAGACCGGGGGGAAACTACGAGCAGTACTTC.

This clonotype was recorded many times. V usage is TRBV20-1 and J usage is TRBJ2-7; 14 nucleotides line up with TRBD2. After removal of 7 bases from V and 4 bases from J, the junction contained 3 bases not matched to a gene. The CDR3 totals 13 residues. CDR1 is DFQATT, CDR2 SNEGSKA, per germline (reference sequence). CDR3 region: CSDRLAGGYEQYF. As DNA, the CDR3 is TGCAGTGACCGACTAGCGGGAGGGTACGAGCAGTACTTC.

This clonotype was detected a few times. The chain has TRBV12-5 and TRBJ2-1; 9 positions agree with TRBD1. Germline V CDR1 and CDR2: LGHNT, FRNRAP. CDR3 length: 17 amino acids. J was trimmed by 1 base and V by 5 bases; bases with no gene match: 9. DNA for the CDR3: TGTGCTAGTGGTAGTTCGACAGGGGGACTTTCCTACAATGAGCAGTTCTTC. It is translated as CASGSSTGGLSYNEQFF.